The 3 T cell receptor beta chains below were found in one sample sequenced in a study of shared clonotypes between healthy human individuals. Produced via immunoSEQ multiplex PCR; TCRdb's table is partial and in-frame only. The sample holds 2 million to 2.5 million clones; approximately 96% are singletons and the top ten take around 0.13%. The sample comprised naive CD4+ T cells sorted from blood. Regarding subset: CD45RA+ positively selected. These receptors all stem from a man younger than 35 in good health.

V is TRBV4-2 and J is TRBJ2-5, with 8 bases that match TRBD2. Losses at the gene ends were 1 base for V and 2 bases for J; bases not matched to a gene: 6. The CDR3 sequence is 16 residues long. CDR1 and CDR2 (germline): LGHNA, YNFKEQ. CDR3 amino acids: CASSQAAGGPQETQYF. CDR3 nucleotides: TGTGCCAGCAGCCAAGCGGCGGGGGGTCCGCAAGAGACCCAGTACTTC.

The chain has TRBV6-6 and TRBJ1-4; 9 positions match TRBD1. Looked up from germline, CDR1 is MNHNY and CDR2 is SVGAGI (reference sequence). V trimming: 2 bases; J trimming: 11 bases; junction bases outside the gene matches: 12. This CDR3 has 16 amino acids. The CDR3 reads CASSYGSPGTGTKLFF. In DNA, the CDR3 is TGTGCCAGCAGTTACGGAAGCCCCGGGACAGGGACGAAACTGTTTTTT.

Notes on this clone: The same CDR3 also results from other DNA sequences found in this sample. The chain recombines TRBV5-4 with TRBJ2-5, with TRBD1 identical over 7 bases. CDR1 SGHNT and CDR2 YYREEE come from the germline V gene (reference sequence). V dropped 0 bases and J dropped 4; count of bases not matched to a gene: 0. This CDR3 region has 13 residues. CDR3 region: CASSLDRGETQYF. CDR3 bases: TGTGCCAGCAGCTTGGACAGGGGAGAGACCCAGTACTTC.